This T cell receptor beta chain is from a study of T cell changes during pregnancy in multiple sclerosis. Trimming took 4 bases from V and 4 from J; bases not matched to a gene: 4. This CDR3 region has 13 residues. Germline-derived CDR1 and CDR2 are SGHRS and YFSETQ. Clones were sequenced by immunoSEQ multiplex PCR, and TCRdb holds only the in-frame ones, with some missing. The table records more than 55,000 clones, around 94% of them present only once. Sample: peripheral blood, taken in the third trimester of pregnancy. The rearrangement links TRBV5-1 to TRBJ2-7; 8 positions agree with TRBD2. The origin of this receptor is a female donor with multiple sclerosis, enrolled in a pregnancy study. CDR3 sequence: CASSISGEYEQYF. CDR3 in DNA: TGCGCCAGCAGCATTAGCGGGGAATACGAGCAGTACTTC.